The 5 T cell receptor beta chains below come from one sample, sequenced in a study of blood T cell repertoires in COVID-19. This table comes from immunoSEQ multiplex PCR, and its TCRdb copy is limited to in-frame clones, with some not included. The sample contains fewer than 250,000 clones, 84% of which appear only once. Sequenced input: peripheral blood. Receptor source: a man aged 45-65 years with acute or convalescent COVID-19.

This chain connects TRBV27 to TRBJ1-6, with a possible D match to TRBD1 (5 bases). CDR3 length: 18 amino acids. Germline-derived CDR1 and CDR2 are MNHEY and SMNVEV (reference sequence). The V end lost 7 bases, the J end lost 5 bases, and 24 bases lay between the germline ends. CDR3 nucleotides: TGTGCCAGCATCCGACAGCCTCCCACCCCCACGAATAATTCACCCCTCCACTTT. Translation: CASIRQPPTPTNNSPLHF.

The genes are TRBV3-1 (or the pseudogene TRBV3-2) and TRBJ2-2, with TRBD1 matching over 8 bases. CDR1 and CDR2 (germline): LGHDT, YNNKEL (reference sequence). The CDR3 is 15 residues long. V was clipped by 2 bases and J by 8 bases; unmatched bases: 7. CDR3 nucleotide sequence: TGTGCCAGCAGCCAATGGGACAGGATAGTGGGGGAGCTGTTTTTT. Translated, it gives CASSQWDRIVGELFF.

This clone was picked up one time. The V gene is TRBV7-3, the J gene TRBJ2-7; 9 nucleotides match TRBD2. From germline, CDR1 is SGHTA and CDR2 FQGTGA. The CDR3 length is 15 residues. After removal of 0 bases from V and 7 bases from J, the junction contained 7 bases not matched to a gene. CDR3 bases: TGTGCCAGCAGCTTAACTAGCGGGGGCGTCGAGGAGCAGTACTTC. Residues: CASSLTSGGVEEQYF.

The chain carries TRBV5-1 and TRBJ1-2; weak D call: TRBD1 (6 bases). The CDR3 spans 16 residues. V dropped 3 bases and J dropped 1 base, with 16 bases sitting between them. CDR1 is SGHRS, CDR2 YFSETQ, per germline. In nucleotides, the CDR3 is TGCGCCAGCAGCTCCCCCTTGACAGGACTTAACTATGGCTACACCTTC. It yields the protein CASSSPLTGLNYGYTF.

Written as DNA, the CDR3 is TGTGCCAGCAGCCCGATCTCCATATCGGGGTCCTACAATGAGCAGTTCTTC. This encodes CASSPISISGSYNEQFF. The chain combines TRBV11-2 with TRBJ2-1; possibly TRBD2 for D (5 bases). The V end lost 5 bases, the J end lost 1 base, and 18 bases lay between the germline ends. Germline V gives CDR1 SGHAT, CDR2 FQNNGV. This CDR3 is built from 17 residues.